This section outlines one TCR beta chain sequence together with its context. Its matching antigen is unknown. One entry per CDR3 protein, without DNA, is what TCRdb gives after re-calling the 5' RACE reads. The repertoire table contains approximately 150,000 distinct CDR3 sequences. These data are taken from a study of monozygotic twins with inflammatory bowel disease. Findings and limits, study-wide: For IBD patients, clonotypes shared with others were fewer than for healthy twins, especially with disease activity.

The germline V gene encodes CDR1 SGHTA and CDR2 FQGNSA. The CDR3 is 16 amino acids. This clonotype originated in a human donor with ulcerative colitis or Crohn's disease, or a healthy co-twin of an affected twin (not recorded which). The J gene is TRBJ2-1, the V gene TRBV7-2; TCRdb returns TRBD1, unconfirmable since there is no DNA. Sequencing was performed on blood. CDR3 in amino acids: CATLGGGRGAYNEQFF.